This T cell receptor (beta chain) was observed in a study of blood T cell repertoires in COVID-19. Study information: The United States, Italy and Spain supplied acute and convalescent COVID-19 samples. Nucleic acid was either cDNA or gDNA, and it came from T cells, B-cell-depleted T cells, or PBMCs.

The CDR3 is 13 amino acids. Trimming took 6 bases from V and 3 from J; bases not matched to a gene: 2. The germline V gene encodes CDR1 MNHEY and CDR2 SVGAGI. Sequenced by immunoSEQ multiplex PCR; TCRdb stores in-frame clones only, minus some. The sample has 170,000 or so clones; about 83% are singletons. The sequence was obtained from a woman aged 18-29 years who had recovered from COVID-19. The chain recombines TRBV6-5 with TRBJ1-1, with TRBD1 identical over 9 bases. The sample was peripheral blood. The CDR3 loop is CASRGQGDTEAFF. The CDR3, as DNA: TGTGCCAGCAGGGGACAGGGTGACACTGAAGCTTTCTTT.